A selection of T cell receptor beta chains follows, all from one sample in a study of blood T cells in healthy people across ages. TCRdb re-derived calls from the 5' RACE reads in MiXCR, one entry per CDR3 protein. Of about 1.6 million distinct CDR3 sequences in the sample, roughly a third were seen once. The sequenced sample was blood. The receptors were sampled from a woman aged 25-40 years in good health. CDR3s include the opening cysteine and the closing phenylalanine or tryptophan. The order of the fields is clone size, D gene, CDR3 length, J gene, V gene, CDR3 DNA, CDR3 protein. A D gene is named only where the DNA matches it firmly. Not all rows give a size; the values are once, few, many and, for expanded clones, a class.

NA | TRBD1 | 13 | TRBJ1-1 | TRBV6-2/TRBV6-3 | TGTGCCAACAGCGACAGGGTGTACACTGAAGCTTTCTTT | CANSDRVYTEAFF
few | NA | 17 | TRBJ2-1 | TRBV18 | TGTGCCAGCTCACCCCTTGCTGACCGGGACACTTACAATGAGCAGTTCTTC | CASSPLADRDTYNEQFF
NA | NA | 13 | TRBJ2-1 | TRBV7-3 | TGTGCCAGCGGTAGGGACGGCAGAGATGAGCAGTTCTTC | CASGRDGRDEQFF
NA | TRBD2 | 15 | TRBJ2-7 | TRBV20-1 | TGCAGTGCTAGAGAATGCCGGCGGGGGGGCTACGAGCAGTACTTC | CSARECRRGGYEQYF
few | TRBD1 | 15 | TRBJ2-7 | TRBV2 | TGTGCCAGCAGTGAATGGGACAGGGCACCCTACGAGCAGTACTTC | CASSEWDRAPYEQYF
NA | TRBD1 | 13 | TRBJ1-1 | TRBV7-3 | TGTGCCAGCAGCTTGACAGGGGTGCCTGAAGCTTTCTTT | CASSLTGVPEAFF
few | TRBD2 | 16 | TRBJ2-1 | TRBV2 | TGTGCCAGCAGGGGGACCGGGACTAGCGGGAGTAATGAGCAGTTCTTC | CASRGTGTSGSNEQFF
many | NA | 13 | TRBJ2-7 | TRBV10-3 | TGTGCCATCAGTGAGTCTTATTCCTACGAGCAGTACTTC | CAISESYSYEQYF
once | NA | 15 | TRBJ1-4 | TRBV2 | TGTGCCAGCACCACTGGGTCTGCAACTAATGAAAAACTGTTTTTT | CASTTGSATNEKLFF
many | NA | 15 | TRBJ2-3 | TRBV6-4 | TGTGCCAGCAGTGACCGCCCGGGGACCACAGATACGCAGTATTTT | CASSDRPGTTDTQYF
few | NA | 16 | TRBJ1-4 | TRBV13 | TGTGCCAGCAGCCAAAGCTACGGGGTGTCCTATCAAAAACTGTTTTTT | CASSQSYGVSYQKLFF
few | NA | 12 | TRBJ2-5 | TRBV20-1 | TGCAGTGCCGTAGCAGCTCAAGAGACCCAGTACTTC | CSAVAAQETQYF
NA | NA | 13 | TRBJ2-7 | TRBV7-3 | TGTGCCAGCAGCAAAAATCCCGGCGAATCGCAGTACTTC | CASSKNPGESQYF
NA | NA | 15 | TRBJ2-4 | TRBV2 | TGTGCCAGCAGTGATCGGGACCTAGCCAAAAACATTCAGTACTTC | CASSDRDLAKNIQYF
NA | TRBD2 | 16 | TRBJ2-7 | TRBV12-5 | TGTGCTAGTGGTTTGGCGACACTAGCGGGGGTCGACGAGCAGTACTTC | CASGLATLAGVDEQYF
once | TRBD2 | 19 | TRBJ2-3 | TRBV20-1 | TGCAGTGCGATATCCCCGGGTAGCGGGGGAAAGGTTGGAACAGATACGCAGTATTTT | CSAISPGSGGKVGTDTQYF
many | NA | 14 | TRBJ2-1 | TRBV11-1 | TGTGCCAGCAGCTTGGGAGCGACAGGTCTGGAGCAGTTCTTC | CASSLGATGLEQFF
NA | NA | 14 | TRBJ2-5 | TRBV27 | TGTGCCAGCAGTTTACTAGGAGAGCAAGAGACCCAGTACTTC | CASSLLGEQETQYF
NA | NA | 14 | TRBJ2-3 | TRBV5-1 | TGCGCCAGCAGCCCCACCATAGACACAGATACGCAGTATTTT | CASSPTIDTDTQYF
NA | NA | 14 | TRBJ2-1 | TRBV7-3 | TGTGCCAGCAGCTTAGACGGGAGTGACAATAAGCAGTTCTTC | CASSLDGSDNKQFF
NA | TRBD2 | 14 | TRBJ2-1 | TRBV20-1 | TGCAGTGCCCTAGCGGGGGGGCAGCTAAATGAGCAGTTCTTC | CSALAGGQLNEQFF
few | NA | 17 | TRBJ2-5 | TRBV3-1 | TGTGCCAGCAGCCGCATCGATTTGACGACTAGCCAAGAGACCCAGTACTTC | CASSRIDLTTSQETQYF
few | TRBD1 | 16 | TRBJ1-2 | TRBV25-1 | TGTGCCAGCAGTGACTGGGGACAGACTACAAACTATGGCTACACCTTC | CASSDWGQTTNYGYTF
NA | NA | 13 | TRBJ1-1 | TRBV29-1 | TGCAGCGTTGAAGTTGGGGCGCAGACTGAAGCTTTCTTT | CSVEVGAQTEAFF
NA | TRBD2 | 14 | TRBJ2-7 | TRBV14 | TGTGCCAGCAGCCAAGCGGGAGGGTCCGGAAAGCAGTACTTC | CASSQAGGSGKQYF
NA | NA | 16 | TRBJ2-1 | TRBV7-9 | TGTGCCAGCAGCCCGCAATTCGGGCCGGCCTACAATGAGCAGTTCTTC | CASSPQFGPAYNEQFF
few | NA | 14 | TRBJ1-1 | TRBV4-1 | TGCGCCAGCAGCCATTTAAACAGGTACACTGAAGCTTTCTTT | CASSHLNRYTEAFF
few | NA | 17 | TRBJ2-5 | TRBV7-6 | TGTGCCAGCAGCTCCTCGGGGACCCAGCTGACCCATGAGACCCAGTACTTC | CASSSSGTQLTHETQYF
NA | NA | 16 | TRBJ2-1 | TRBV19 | TGTGCCAGTAGTATGTTAAGTGGGCTAGCGTACAATGAGCAGTTCTTC | CASSMLSGLAYNEQFF
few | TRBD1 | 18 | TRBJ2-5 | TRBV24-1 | TGTGCCACCAGTGACACAAAGGGATCTGGGGACAGCCAAGAGACCCAGTACTTC | CATSDTKGSGDSQETQYF
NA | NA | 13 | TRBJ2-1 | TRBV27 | TGTGCCAGCAGTTTGCAGGGGCAGCATGAGCAGTTCTTC | CASSLQGQHEQFF
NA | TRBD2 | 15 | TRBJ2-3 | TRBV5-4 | TGTGCCAGCAGCATTGGACTAGCGGCCACAGATACGCAGTATTTT | CASSIGLAATDTQYF
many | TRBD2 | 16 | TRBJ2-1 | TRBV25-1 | TGTGCCAGCAGTGGACGAACCGGGACTAGTCACAATGAGCAGTTCTTC | CASSGRTGTSHNEQFF
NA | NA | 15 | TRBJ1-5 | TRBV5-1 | TGCGCCCGCAGCTTGGGAGGACAGTATAATCAGCCCCAGCATTTT | CARSLGGQYNQPQHF
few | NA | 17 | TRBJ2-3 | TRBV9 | TGTGCCAGCAGCGTAGAGGGTGGCGGGTATCGCACAGATACGCAGTATTTT | CASSVEGGGYRTDTQYF
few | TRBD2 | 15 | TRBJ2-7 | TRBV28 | TGTGCCAGCAGTCCTCCGGGGGGAACCTCCTACGAGCAGTACTTC | CASSPPGGTSYEQYF
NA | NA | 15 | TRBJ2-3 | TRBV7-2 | TGTGCCAGCAGCCGCCGGGTAGGGGCCCGCGATACGCAGTATTTT | CASSRRVGARDTQYF
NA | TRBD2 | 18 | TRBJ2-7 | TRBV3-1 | TGTGCCAGCAGCCGTTGGACTAGCGGGACCGGGGGGGGCTCCGAGCAGTACTTC | CASSRWTSGTGGGSEQYF
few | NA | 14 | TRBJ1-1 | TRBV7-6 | TGTGCCAGCAGCTGGGGGACTTTGAACACTGAAGCTTTCTTT | CASSWGTLNTEAFF
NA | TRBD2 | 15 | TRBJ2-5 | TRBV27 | TGTGCCAGCAGTTTCTCTCGGGGGGGGCAAGAGACCCAGTACTTC | CASSFSRGGQETQYF
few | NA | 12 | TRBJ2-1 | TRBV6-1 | TGTGCCAGTCTGGCCCTGACCAATGAGCAGTTCTTC | CASLALTNEQFF
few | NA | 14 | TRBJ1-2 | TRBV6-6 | TGTGCCAGCAGTTACTCTGAGGGCACCTATGGCTACACCTTC | CASSYSEGTYGYTF
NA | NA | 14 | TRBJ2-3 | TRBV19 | TGTGCCAGTAGTTGGGACGTGAGCACAGATACGCAGTATTTT | CASSWDVSTDTQYF
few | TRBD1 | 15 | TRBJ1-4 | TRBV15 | TGTGCCACCAGACCGGACAGGGGTCGTAATGAAAAACTGTTTTTT | CATRPDRGRNEKLFF
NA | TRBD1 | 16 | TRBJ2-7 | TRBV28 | TGTGCCAGCAGTCGCCTGACAGGGTACCCCTCCTACGAGCAGTACTTC | CASSRLTGYPSYEQYF
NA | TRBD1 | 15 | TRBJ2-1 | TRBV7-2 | TGTGCCAGCAGCCTCACCCGGGACAGGGGCAATGAGCAGTTCTTC | CASSLTRDRGNEQFF
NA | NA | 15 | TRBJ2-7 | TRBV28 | TGTGCCAGCGCTCCAACAAGGGATTCCCTACGAGAGCAGTACTTC | CASAPTRDSLREQYF
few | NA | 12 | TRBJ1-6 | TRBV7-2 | TGTGCCAGCACAAACACTGGCTCACCCCTCCACTTT | CASTNTGSPLHF
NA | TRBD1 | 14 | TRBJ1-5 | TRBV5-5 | TGTACCAGCAGCTGGACAGGGGGCTATGAGCCCCAGCATTTT | CTSSWTGGYEPQHF
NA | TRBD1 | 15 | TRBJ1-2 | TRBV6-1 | TGTGCCAGCAGTGGTGGACAGGGAAGGAGGAATGGCTACACCTTC | CASSGGQGRRNGYTF
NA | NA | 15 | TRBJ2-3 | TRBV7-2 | TGTGCCAGCAGCTTAGGGGGAGCGCGCACAGATACGCAGTATTTT | CASSLGGARTDTQYF
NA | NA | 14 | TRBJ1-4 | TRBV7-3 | TGTGCCAGCAGCTCAGTCAGGACCCATGAAAAACTGTTTTTT | CASSSVRTHEKLFF